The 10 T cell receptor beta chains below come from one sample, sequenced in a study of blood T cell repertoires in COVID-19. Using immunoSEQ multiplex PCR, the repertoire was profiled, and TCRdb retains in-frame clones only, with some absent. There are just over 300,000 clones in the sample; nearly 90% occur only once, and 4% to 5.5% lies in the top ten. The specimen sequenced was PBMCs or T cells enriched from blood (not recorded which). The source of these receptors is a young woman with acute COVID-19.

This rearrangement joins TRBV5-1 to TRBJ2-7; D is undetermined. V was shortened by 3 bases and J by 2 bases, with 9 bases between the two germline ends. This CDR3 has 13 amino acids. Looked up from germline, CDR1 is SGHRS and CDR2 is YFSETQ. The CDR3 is CASSSQVAYEQYF. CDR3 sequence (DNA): TGCGCCAGCAGCTCCCAGGTCGCCTACGAGCAGTACTTC.

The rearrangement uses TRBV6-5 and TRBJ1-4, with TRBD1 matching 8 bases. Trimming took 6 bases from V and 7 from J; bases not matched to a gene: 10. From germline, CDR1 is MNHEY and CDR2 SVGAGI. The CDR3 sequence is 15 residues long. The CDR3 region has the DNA TGTGCCAGCAGACCCGGACAGGGCAGAGGTGAAAAACTGTTTTTT. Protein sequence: CASRPGQGRGEKLFF.

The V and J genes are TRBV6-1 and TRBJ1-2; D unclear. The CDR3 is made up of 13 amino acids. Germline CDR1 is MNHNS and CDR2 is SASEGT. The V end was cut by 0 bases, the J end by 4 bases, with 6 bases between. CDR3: CASSEAFVYGYTF. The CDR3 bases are TGTGCCAGCAGTGAAGCGTTCGTCTATGGCTACACCTTC.

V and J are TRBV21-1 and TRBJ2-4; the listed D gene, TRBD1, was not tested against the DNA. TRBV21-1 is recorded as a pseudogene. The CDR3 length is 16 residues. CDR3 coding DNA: TGTGCCAGCAGCAAAGGTTATGGGGACAGGTTTTACATTCAGTACTTC. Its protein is CASSKGYGDRFYIQYF.

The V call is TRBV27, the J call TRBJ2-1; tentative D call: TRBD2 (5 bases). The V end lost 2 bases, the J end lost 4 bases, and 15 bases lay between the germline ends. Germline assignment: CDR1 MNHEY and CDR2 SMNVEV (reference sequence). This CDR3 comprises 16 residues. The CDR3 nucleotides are TGTGCCAGCAGTTTAGAGGGAGTTCCCCTTTACAATGAGCAGTTCTTC. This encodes CASSLEGVPLYNEQFF.

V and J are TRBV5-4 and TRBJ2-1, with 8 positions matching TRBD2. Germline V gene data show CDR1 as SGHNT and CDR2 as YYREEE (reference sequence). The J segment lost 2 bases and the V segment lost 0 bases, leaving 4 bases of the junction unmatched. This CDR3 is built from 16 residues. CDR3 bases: TGTGCCAGCAGCTTGGTGATTAGCGGGACCTACAATGAGCAGTTCTTC. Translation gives CASSLVISGTYNEQFF.

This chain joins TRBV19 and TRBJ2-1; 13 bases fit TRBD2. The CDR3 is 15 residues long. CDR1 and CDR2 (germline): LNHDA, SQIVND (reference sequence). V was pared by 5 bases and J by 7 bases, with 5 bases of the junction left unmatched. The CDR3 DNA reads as TGTGCCAGTAGTGTGGGACTAGCGGGACGGAATGAGCAGTTCTTC. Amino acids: CASSVGLAGRNEQFF.

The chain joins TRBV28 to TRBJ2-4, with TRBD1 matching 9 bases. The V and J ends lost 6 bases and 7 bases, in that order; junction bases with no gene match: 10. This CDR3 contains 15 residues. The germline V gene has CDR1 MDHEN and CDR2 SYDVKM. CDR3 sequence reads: CASRALGTGSNIQYF. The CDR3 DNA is TGTGCCAGCAGGGCGCTCGGGACAGGGAGCAACATTCAGTACTTC.

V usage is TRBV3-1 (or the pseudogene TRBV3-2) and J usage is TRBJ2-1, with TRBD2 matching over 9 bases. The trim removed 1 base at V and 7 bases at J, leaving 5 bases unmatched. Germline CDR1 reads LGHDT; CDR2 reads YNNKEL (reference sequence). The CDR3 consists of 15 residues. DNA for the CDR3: TGTGCCAGCAGCCAAGGGGCGGGAGGGCCAAATGAGCAGTTCTTC. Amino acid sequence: CASSQGAGGPNEQFF.

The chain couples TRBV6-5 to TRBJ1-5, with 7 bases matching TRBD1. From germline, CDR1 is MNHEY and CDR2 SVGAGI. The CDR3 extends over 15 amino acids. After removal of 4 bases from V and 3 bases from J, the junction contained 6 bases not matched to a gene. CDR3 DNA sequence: TGTGCCAGCAGTTCCCACAGGGGACCCAATCAGCCCCAGCATTTT. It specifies CASSSHRGPNQPQHF.